Shown below are 31 T cell receptor beta chains from a single sample sequenced in a study of cytomegalovirus exposure and HLA in healthy donors. The PCR made use of 60 Vbeta and 13 Jbeta primers. Produced via immunoSEQ multiplex PCR; TCRdb's table is partial and in-frame only. The sample records about 200,000 clones, 75% to 90% being singletons. Sequenced input: PBMCs. The origin of the receptors is a middle-aged woman in good health and CMV-seronegative.

V and J are TRBV27 and TRBJ1-5; no reliable D call. The CDR3 runs to 15 residues. V lost 0 bases and J lost 0, with 6 bases in between. Germline V gene sequence: CDR1 MNHEY, CDR2 SMNVEV (reference sequence). CDR3: CASSLSGDSNQPQHF. CDR3 nucleotide sequence: TGTGCCAGCAGTTTATCCGGGGATAGCAATCAGCCCCAGCATTTT.

CDR3 sequence: CASSFRGTRAYEQYF. For the CDR3, the DNA is TGTGCCAGCAGTTTTCGGGGGACTAGGGCCTACGAGCAGTACTTC. This rearrangement joins TRBV28 to TRBJ2-7; TRBD2 agrees at 8 bases. The V gene's germline CDR1 is MDHEN and CDR2 SYDVKM. This CDR3 comprises 15 residues. V lost 3 bases and J lost 2; bases outside the gene matches: 6.

The chain combines TRBV4-1 with TRBJ2-3; TRBD1 matches at 9 bases. The CDR3 totals 16 residues. Looked up from germline, CDR1 is MGHRA and CDR2 is YSYEKL. V shed 4 bases, J shed 6 bases, and the junction held 11 bases outside the gene matches. CDR3 residues: CASSLQTGGFGDTQYF. In DNA, the CDR3 is TGCGCCAGCAGCCTCCAGACAGGGGGTTTCGGTGATACGCAGTATTTT.

This chain links TRBV30 with TRBJ1-2, with D possibly matching TRBD1 (6 bases). The CDR3 covers 13 residues. V lost 0 bases and J lost 6, with 11 bases in between. Germline-derived CDR1 and CDR2 are GTSNPN and SVGIG (reference sequence). The chain's CDR3 is CAWSVVTGNGYTF. The CDR3 nucleotides read TGTGCCTGGAGTGTAGTGACAGGAAATGGCTACACCTTC.

This clone was counted a few times. The chain is built from TRBV7-2 and TRBJ1-1; the match to TRBD1 covers 8 bases. Germline CDR1 and CDR2: SGHTA and FQGNSA. J gave up 1 base and V 5 bases, and 9 bases lay outside the gene matches. The CDR3 has 16 residues. CDR3 loop: CASSQATGQGNTEAFF. CDR3 in DNA: TGTGCCAGCAGCCAAGCGACCGGACAGGGGAACACTGAAGCTTTCTTT.

In the case of this clone: At one of its ends the junction is not consistent with the germline gene, which may arise from a read error. The rearrangement links TRBV14 to TRBJ1-1; 12 nucleotides line up with TRBD1. Germline assignment: CDR1 SGHDN and CDR2 FVKESK. The CDR3 has 18 residues. This CDR3 reads CASSLNPGQGAERAEGFF. The CDR3 coding sequence is TGTGCCAGCAGCCTAAATCCGGGACAGGGGGCCGAAAGGGCCGAAGGTTTCTTT.

The gene calls are TRBV29-1 and TRBJ2-1, with a weak D call TRBD2 (6 bases). The CDR3 is 13 residues long. With 3 bases removed from V and 4 bases from J, the gap between germline ends came to 10 bases. Germline-derived CDR1 and CDR2 are SQVTM and ANQGSEA. The CDR3 sequence: CSVDGTPYNEQFF. CDR3 DNA sequence: TGCAGCGTTGACGGGACTCCTTACAATGAGCAGTTCTTC.

This clone was seen only a few times. V is TRBV19 and J is TRBJ2-1; 8 nucleotides agree with TRBD1. The CDR3 is made up of 15 amino acids. Trimming at V came to 6 bases and at J to 3 bases, leaving 7 bases not matched to a gene. Germline CDR1 and CDR2: LNHDA and SQIVND (reference sequence). In nucleotides, the CDR3 is TGTGCCAGTAGCAATTCGGACAGGGACTACAATGAGCAGTTCTTC. The encoded protein is CASSNSDRDYNEQFF.

The V call is TRBV7-3, the J call TRBJ2-2; 11 nucleotides agree with TRBD2. The junction had 6 bases not matched to a gene; V was cut back by 0 bases and J by 6 bases. CDR1 is SGHTA and CDR2 is FQGTGA in the germline V gene. This CDR3 spans 17 amino acids. CDR3 sequence (DNA): TGTGCCAGCAGCTTAACTAGCGGGAGGGCCAGCTCCGGGGAGCTGTTTTTT. Its translation is CASSLTSGRASSGELFF.

This chain uses TRBV5-1 with TRBJ2-5, with D uncertain. The CDR3 is 13 amino acids. The germline V and J ends were trimmed by 7 bases and 1 base, with 11 bases remaining between them. Germline V lookup: CDR1 SGHRS, CDR2 YFSETQ. CDR3 coding DNA: TGCGCCAGCCGACAAACCTTCCAAGAGACCCAGTACTTC. As protein: CASRQTFQETQYF.

In its sample, this clone was seen a few times. The chain recombines TRBV28 with TRBJ2-1; the D is unclear. The CDR3 contains 15 residues. Germline values: CDR1 MDHEN, CDR2 SYDVKM. Trimming stripped 4 bases from V and 4 bases from J, with 14 bases between. The DNA for the CDR3 is TGTGCCAGCAGTTCGCCAGGCAGTGTATACAATGAGCAGTTCTTC. It codes for CASSSPGSVYNEQFF.

The chain recombines TRBV4-1 with TRBJ2-3; 15 bases fit TRBD2. J gave up 6 bases and V 4 bases, and 20 bases lay outside the gene matches. CDR1 MGHRA and CDR2 YSYEKL come from the germline V gene. The length of the CDR3 is 21 residues. CDR3 in amino acids: CASSRLQRGPGLAGGGDTQYF. CDR3 coding DNA: TGCGCCAGCAGCCGCCTCCAAAGAGGCCCGGGACTAGCGGGAGGAGGGGATACGCAGTATTTT.

The CDR3 DNA sequence: TGTGCCAGCAGCGTAGCCGGGGGTCCCTCCTACGAGCAGTACTTC. Its protein product is CASSVAGGPSYEQYF. The chain recombines TRBV9 with TRBJ2-7, with D perhaps TRBD2 (6 bases). V lost 0 bases and J 0 bases, leaving 10 bases between the germline ends. Germline lookup yields CDR1 SGDLS and CDR2 YYNGEE. The CDR3 loop spans 15 amino acids.

The rearrangement joins TRBV4-1 to TRBJ2-1; 11 bases map to TRBD2. The germline CDR1 and CDR2 sequences are MGHRA and YSYEKL. The CDR3 is 18 residues long. V lost 5 bases to trimming and J lost 0 bases; unmatched junction nucleotides: 9. The CDR3 nucleotides read TGCGCCAGCAGCTACGGACTAGCGGGCCCCAGCTCCTACAATGAGCAGTTCTTC. This sequence encodes CASSYGLAGPSSYNEQFF.

The J gene is TRBJ2-1, the V gene TRBV5-4; 9 nucleotides match TRBD2. The V and J ends lost 4 bases and 4 bases, in that order; junction bases with no gene match: 12. CDR1 SGHNT and CDR2 YYREEE come from the germline V gene (reference sequence). The CDR3 is made up of 17 amino acids. CDR3 amino acids: CASSLPTSGAAYNEQFF. The DNA of the CDR3 is TGTGCCAGCAGCCTGCCGACTAGCGGAGCCGCTTACAATGAGCAGTTCTTC.

V and J are TRBV2 and TRBJ2-1; no clear D. Trimming removed 10 bases from V and 0 bases from J, with 13 bases in between. The CDR3 loop spans 14 amino acids. Germline CDR1 is SNHLY and CDR2 is FYNNEI. The CDR3 loop is CATGDWSSYNEQFF. The CDR3 DNA is TGTGCCACCGGCGACTGGAGCTCCTACAATGAGCAGTTCTTC.

The gene calls are TRBV5-1 and TRBJ2-5, with 8 bases that match TRBD2. The J call could be wrong; TRBJ2-7 is a better fit for the DNA end. This CDR3 region has 14 residues. CDR1 is SGHRS and CDR2 is YFSETQ in the germline V gene. The chain's CDR3 is CASSFREGSYEQYF. In DNA form, the CDR3 reads TGCGCCAGCAGCTTCCGGGAGGGCTCCTACGAGCAGTACTTC.

In this sample, this clone turned up a few times. Other DNA sequences from this sample encode an identical CDR3 as well. The chain has TRBV30 and TRBJ1-5, with 7 bases that match TRBD1. This CDR3 region has 13 residues. The V gene end was trimmed by 3 bases and the J gene end by 2 bases; junction bases not matched to a gene: 1. Looked up from germline, CDR1 is GTSNPN and CDR2 is SVGIG (reference sequence). CDR3 nucleotide sequence: TGTGCCTGGAGAGGACAGGGCAATCAGCCCCAGCATTTT. As protein: CAWRGQGNQPQHF. The full variable domain, in which reference TRBV30 and TRBJ1-5 provide the parts outside the CDR3, is SQTIHQWPATLVQPVGSPLSLECTVEGTSNPNLYWYRQAAGRGLQLLFYSVGIGQISSEVPQNLSASRPQDRQFILSSKKLLLSDSGFYLCAWRGQGNQPQHFGDGTRLSIL.

V is TRBV11-2 and J is TRBJ2-5; 9 positions match TRBD2. The length of the CDR3 is 16 residues. The V segment lost 2 bases and the J segment 2 bases; nucleotides outside the gene matches: 6. Germline loops: CDR1 SGHAT, CDR2 FQNNGV. CDR3 amino acids: CASSLRREGPQETQYF. DNA for the CDR3: TGTGCCAGCAGCTTACGGCGGGAGGGCCCTCAAGAGACCCAGTACTTC.

V gene TRBV25-1 combines with J gene TRBJ2-6; D not resolved. V lost 1 base to trimming and J lost 0 bases, with 7 bases between them. Germline V CDR1 and CDR2: MGHDK, SYGVNS. The CDR3 is 16 amino acids. The CDR3 DNA reads TGTGCCAGCAGTGAATTGTACAGCTCTGGGGCCAACGTCCTGACTTTC. Translated, it gives CASSELYSSGANVLTF.

V and J are TRBV25-1 and TRBJ1-4; D unclear. CDR1 is MGHDK and CDR2 is SYGVNS in the germline V gene. The CDR3 is made up of 13 amino acids. V gave up 4 bases and J gave up 6 bases, with 9 bases separating them. The CDR3 sequence: CASSAERHEKLFF. DNA of the CDR3: TGTGCCAGCAGTGCCGAGCGGCATGAAAAACTGTTTTTT.

The V and J genes are TRBV7-6 and TRBJ2-7, with a weak D call TRBD1 (6 bases). Trimming removed 5 bases at V and 4 bases at J, with 15 bases between. Germline values: CDR1 SGHVS, CDR2 FNYEAQ. CDR3 length: 14 amino acids. CDR3 residues: CASSQGGGGYEQYF. CDR3 DNA: TGTGCCAGCAGCCAAGGGGGTGGTGGGTACGAGCAGTACTTC. The full variable domain, in which reference TRBV7-6 and TRBJ2-7 provide the parts outside the CDR3, is GAGVSQSPRYKVTKRGQDVALRCDPISGHVSLYWYRQALGQGPEFLTYFNYEAQQDKSGLPNDRFSAERPEGSISTLTIQRTEQRDSAMYRCASSQGGGGYEQYFGPGTRLTVT.

The V gene is TRBV7-9, the J gene TRBJ2-7, with no clear D. The V end was cut by 5 bases, the J end by 3 bases, with 5 bases between. Looked up from germline, CDR1 is SEHNR and CDR2 is FQNEAQ (reference sequence). The CDR3 is 11 amino acids. CDR3 bases: TGTGCCAGCAGCAACAACTACGAGCAGTACTTC. Translating gives CASSNNYEQYF.

The chain uses TRBV30 and TRBJ2-6; D unclear. From germline, CDR1 is GTSNPN and CDR2 SVGIG (reference sequence). This CDR3 is 15 amino acids long. The V gene lost 1 base and the J gene lost 0 bases, with 7 bases spanning the gap. CDR3 DNA: TGTGCCTGGAGTGGCTCCAGCTCTGGGGCCAACGTCCTGACTTTC. The encoded protein is CAWSGSSSGANVLTF.

V usage is TRBV30 and J usage is TRBJ2-4; D is unclear. CDR3 size: 14 residues. From germline, CDR1 is GTSNPN and CDR2 SVGIG (reference sequence). The V and J ends lost 0 bases and 3 bases respectively, with 9 bases between them. CDR3 in amino acids: CAWSVDIVKNIQYF. CDR3 nucleotides: TGTGCCTGGAGTGTAGACATCGTCAAAAACATTCAGTACTTC.

The V gene is TRBV19, the J gene TRBJ2-3; 11 bases are shared with TRBD2. The germline CDR1 and CDR2 sequences are LNHDA and SQIVND (reference sequence). The CDR3 runs to 17 residues. J gave up 3 bases and V 5 bases, and 10 bases lay outside the gene matches. This CDR3 reads CASSPAGVAGGTDTQYF. The CDR3 DNA sequence: TGTGCCAGTAGTCCCGCCGGGGTAGCGGGAGGGACAGATACGCAGTATTTT.

The rearrangement uses TRBV7-9 and TRBJ1-1; maybe TRBD1 (5 bases). The V and J ends lost 4 bases and 6 bases respectively, with 12 bases between them. This CDR3 spans 13 amino acids. Germline-derived CDR1 and CDR2 are SEHNR and FQNEAQ (reference sequence). In DNA, the CDR3 is TGTGCCAGCAGCTCAACAGGTGTCTCTGAAGCTTTCTTT. Translating it yields CASSSTGVSEAFF.

The chain couples TRBV7-9 to TRBJ2-7, with 7 bases matching TRBD1. CDR3 length: 16 amino acids. CDR1 SEHNR and CDR2 FQNEAQ come from the germline V gene (reference sequence). V lost 5 bases and J lost 2; bases outside the gene matches: 12. CDR3: CASSPALGTATYEQYF. CDR3 sequence (DNA): TGTGCCAGCAGCCCCGCGCTGGGGACAGCCACCTACGAGCAGTACTTC.

This clone was recorded once. This CDR3 is CASSIPGTGVSEQYF. For the CDR3, the DNA is TGTGCCAGTAGTATCCCCGGGACAGGGGTCAGCGAGCAGTACTTC. The V call is TRBV19, the J call TRBJ2-7; 10 bases fit TRBD1. Germline CDR1 LNHDA, CDR2 SQIVND (reference sequence). This CDR3 has 15 residues. The J segment lost 6 bases and the V segment lost 3 bases, leaving 8 bases of the junction unmatched.

The gene calls are TRBV21-1 and TRBJ2-2; TRBD2 is the table's D call and was not checked against the DNA. TRBV21-1 is reported as a pseudogene. The CDR3 is 16 amino acids. In DNA, the CDR3 is TGTGCCAGCAGCCGGGGTGGGCCCTTGGGCACCGGGGAGCTGTTTTTT. Protein: CASSRGGPLGTGELFF.

This chain connects TRBV9 to TRBJ2-7, with 9 bases lining up with TRBD1. V lost 4 bases, J lost 5 bases, and 10 bases stayed unmatched. CDR3 length equals 15 residues. Germline lookup yields CDR1 SGDLS and CDR2 YYNGEE. CDR3 nucleotide sequence: TGTGCCAGCAGCCATCTTCAGGACAGGGGCGACGAGCAGTACTTC. It yields the protein CASSHLQDRGDEQYF.